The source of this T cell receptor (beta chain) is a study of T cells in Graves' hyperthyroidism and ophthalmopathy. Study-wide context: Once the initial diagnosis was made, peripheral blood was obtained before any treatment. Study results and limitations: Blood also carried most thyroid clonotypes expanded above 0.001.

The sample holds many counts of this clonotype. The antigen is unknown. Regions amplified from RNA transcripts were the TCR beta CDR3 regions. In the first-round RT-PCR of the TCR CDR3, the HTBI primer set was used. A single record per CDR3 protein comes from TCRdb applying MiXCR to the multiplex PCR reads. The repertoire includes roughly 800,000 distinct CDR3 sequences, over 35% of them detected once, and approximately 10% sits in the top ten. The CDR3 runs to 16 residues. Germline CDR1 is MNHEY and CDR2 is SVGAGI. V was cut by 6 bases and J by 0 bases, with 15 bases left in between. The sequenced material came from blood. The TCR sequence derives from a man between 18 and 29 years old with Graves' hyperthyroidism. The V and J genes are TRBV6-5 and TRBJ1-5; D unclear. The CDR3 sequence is CASSPDPAVSNQPQHF. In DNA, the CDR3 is TGTGCCAGCAGCCCCGACCCTGCGGTTAGCAATCAGCCCCAGCATTTT.